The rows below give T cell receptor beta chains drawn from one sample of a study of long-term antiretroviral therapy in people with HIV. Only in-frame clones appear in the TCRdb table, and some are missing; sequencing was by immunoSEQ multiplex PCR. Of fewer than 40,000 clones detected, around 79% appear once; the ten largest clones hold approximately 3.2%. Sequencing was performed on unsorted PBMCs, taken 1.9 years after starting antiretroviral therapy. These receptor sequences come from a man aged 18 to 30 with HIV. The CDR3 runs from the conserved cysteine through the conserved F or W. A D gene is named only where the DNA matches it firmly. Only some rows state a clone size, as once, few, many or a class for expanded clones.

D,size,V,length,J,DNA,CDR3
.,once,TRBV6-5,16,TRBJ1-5,TGTGCCAGCAGTTACTCGGCGGGGGAGGGCAATCAGCCCCAGCATTTT,CASSYSAGEGNQPQHF
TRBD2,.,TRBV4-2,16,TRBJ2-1,TGTGCCAGCAGCCCAAAGGGACTAGCGGACTACAATGAGCAGTTCTTC,CASSPKGLADYNEQFF
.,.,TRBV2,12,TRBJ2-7,TGTGCCATACGACAGCTCTCCTACGAGCAGTACTTC,CAIRQLSYEQYF
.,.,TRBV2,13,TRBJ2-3,TGTGCCAGCAGTGCTCAAGCGCCAGATACGCAGTATTTT,CASSAQAPDTQYF
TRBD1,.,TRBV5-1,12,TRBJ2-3,TGCGCCAGCAGCTACAGGGGGGATACGCAGTATTTT,CASSYRGDTQYF
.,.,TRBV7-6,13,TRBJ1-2,TGTGCCAGCAGCTTGGGAGAGCACTATGGCTACACCTTC,CASSLGEHYGYTF
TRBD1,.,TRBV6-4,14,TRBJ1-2,TGTGCCAGCAGTGACTCGACAGGGGGCCATGTCTACACCTTC,CASSDSTGGHVYTF
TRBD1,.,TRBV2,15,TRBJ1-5,TGTGCCAGCAGTGACCCGACAGGGTGGTTTCAGCCCCAGCATTTT,CASSDPTGWFQPQHF
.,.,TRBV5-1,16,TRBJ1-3,TGCGCCAGCAGCTTGGCCGGAGCAGGAGCGTATGACACCATATATTTT,CASSLAGAGAYDTIYF
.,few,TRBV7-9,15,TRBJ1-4,TGTGCCAGCAGCCTTAGGACACTCCAGGGGGAAAAACTGTTTTTT,CASSLRTLQGEKLFF
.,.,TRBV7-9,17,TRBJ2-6,TGTGCCAGCAGCTTAGCGGTATCGGGGTCTGGGGCCAACGTCCTGACTTTC,CASSLAVSGSGANVLTF
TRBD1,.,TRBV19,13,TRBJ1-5,TGTGCCACTCGGGACAGTTACAATCAGCCCCAGCATTTT,CATRDSYNQPQHF
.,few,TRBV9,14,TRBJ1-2,TGTGCCAGCAGCGTAGGGCTCGGGATCTATGGCTACACCTTC,CASSVGLGIYGYTF
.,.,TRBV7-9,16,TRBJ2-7,TGTGCCAGCAGCCCAAGCACCGGGACCGCCGCCTACGAGCAGTACTTC,CASSPSTGTAAYEQYF
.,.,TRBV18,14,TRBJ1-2,TGTGCCAGCTCACCAAACTCCTTGGTTGGTGGCTACACCTTC,CASSPNSLVGGYTF
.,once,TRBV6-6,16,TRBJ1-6,TGTGCCAGCAGTTATGGTCGACCAGGGACTGATTCACCCCTCCACTTT,CASSYGRPGTDSPLHF
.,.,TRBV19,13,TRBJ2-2,TGTGCCAGTACCCAAAGGGTGGCCGGGGAGCTGTTTTTT,CASTQRVAGELFF
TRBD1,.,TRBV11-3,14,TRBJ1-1,TGTGCCAGCAGCCCGGGAACAGGGGGCACTGAAGCTTTCTTT,CASSPGTGGTEAFF
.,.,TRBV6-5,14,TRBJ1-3,TGTGCCAGCAGCGGTCGTTTCTCTGGAAACACCATATATTTT,CASSGRFSGNTIYF
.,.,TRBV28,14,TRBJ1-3,TGTGCCAGCAGTCCCCGCAACTCTGGAAACACCATATATTTT,CASSPRNSGNTIYF
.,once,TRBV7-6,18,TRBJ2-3,TGTGCCAGCAGCTTAGTTCCGGGACACGAGGGGAGCACAGATACGCAGTATTTT,CASSLVPGHEGSTDTQYF
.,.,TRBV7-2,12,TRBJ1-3,TGTGCCAGCAGCCCCGAGGGAAACACCATATATTTT,CASSPEGNTIYF
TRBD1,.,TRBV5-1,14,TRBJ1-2,TGCGCCAGCAGCTTGGGACAGGGCTTCTATGGCTACACCTTC,CASSLGQGFYGYTF
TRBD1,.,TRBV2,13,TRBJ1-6,TGTGCCGTTAAAGGACAGGGGGCTTCACCCCTCCACTTT,CAVKGQGASPLHF
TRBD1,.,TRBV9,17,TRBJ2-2,TGTGCCAGCAGCGTCCGGAGGGACAGGGTTAACACCGGGGAGCTGTTTTTT,CASSVRRDRVNTGELFF
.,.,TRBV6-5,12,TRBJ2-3,TGTGCCAGCAGTCCCCCATGGGGTACGCAGTATTTT,CASSPPWGTQYF
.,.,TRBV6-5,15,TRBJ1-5,TGTGCCAGCAGGGCTTTATGGTATAGCAATCAGCCCCAGCATTTT,CASRALWYSNQPQHF
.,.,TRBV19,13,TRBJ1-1,TGTGCCAGTAGTATGAGCAGGTTCACTGAAGCTTTCTTT,CASSMSRFTEAFF
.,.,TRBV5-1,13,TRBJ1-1,TGCGCCAGCAGCTCAACGGGGGGAACTGAAGCTTTCTTT,CASSSTGGTEAFF
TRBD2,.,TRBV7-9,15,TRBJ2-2,TGTGCCAGCCTCGGACTAGCGGGGGGGCACGGGGAGCTGTTTTTT,CASLGLAGGHGELFF
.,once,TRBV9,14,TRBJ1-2,TGTGCCAGCAGCGTAGGGGAGATTAACTATGGCTACACCTTC,CASSVGEINYGYTF
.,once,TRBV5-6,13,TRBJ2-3,TGTGCCAGCAGCTTGTCCCGAACAGATACGCAGTATTTT,CASSLSRTDTQYF